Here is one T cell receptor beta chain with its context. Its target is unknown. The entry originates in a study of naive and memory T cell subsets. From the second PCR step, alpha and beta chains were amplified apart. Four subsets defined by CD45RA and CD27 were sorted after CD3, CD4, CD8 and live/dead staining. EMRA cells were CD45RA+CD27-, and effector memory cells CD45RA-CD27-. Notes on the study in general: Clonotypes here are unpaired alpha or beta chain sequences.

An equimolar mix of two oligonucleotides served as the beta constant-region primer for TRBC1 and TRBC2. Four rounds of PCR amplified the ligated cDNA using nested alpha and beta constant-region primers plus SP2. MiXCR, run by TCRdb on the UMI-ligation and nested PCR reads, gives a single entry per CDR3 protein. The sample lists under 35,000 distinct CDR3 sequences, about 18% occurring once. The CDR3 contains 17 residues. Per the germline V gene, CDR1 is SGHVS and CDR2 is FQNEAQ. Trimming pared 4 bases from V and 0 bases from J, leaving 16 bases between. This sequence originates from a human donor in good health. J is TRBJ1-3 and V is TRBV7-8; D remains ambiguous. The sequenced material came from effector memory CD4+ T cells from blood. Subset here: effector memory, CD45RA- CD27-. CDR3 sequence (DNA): TGTGCCAGCAGCTCGAGAGGTGTAAAGGACTCTGGAAACACCATATATTTT. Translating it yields CASSSRGVKDSGNTIYF.